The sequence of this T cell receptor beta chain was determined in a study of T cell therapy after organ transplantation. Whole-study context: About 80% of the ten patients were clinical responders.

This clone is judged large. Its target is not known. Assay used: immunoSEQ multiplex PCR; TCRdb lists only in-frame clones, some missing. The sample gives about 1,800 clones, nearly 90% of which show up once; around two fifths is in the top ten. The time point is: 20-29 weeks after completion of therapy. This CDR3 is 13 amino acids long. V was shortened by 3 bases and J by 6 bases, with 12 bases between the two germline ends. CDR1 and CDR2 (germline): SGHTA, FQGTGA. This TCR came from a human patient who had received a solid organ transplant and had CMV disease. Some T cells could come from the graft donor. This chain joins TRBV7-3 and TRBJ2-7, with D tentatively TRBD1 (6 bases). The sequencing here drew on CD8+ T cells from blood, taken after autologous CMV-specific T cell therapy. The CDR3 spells CASSFSQGSEQYF. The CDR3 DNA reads TGTGCCAGCAGCTTCTCACAGGGTAGCGAGCAGTACTTC.